These T cell receptor beta chains were read from a single sample in a study of blood T cell repertoires in COVID-19. Sequencing used immunoSEQ multiplex PCR; TCRdb keeps in-frame clones, though not all of them. The sample holds about 200,000 clones, 85% to 90% seen once. The material sequenced was peripheral blood. These receptors all stem from a man at least 80 years old with acute or convalescent COVID-19. Both conserved end residues are part of each CDR3. D genes are given only for firm matches. Clone size is stated in some rows and not others, as once, few, many or a class when expanded.

cdr3_nt | cdr3_aa | v_call | clone_size | d_call | j_call
TGTGCCAGCAGCCCACGACAGGGTCGCTCTGGGGCCAACGTCCTGACTTTC | CASSPRQGRSGANVLTF | TRBV11-2 | - | TRBD1 | TRBJ2-6
TGCGCCAGCAGCGGTGGACAGGGGGAGTGGGGCTACACCTTC | CASSGGQGEWGYTF | TRBV5-1 | once | TRBD1 | TRBJ1-2
TGTGCCAGCAGCTTGTGGCGGGAGGCCAACTACGAGCAGTACTTC | CASSLWREANYEQYF | TRBV7-3 | once | TRBD2 | TRBJ2-7
TGTGCCAGCAGTGAACCAGGGATCAACACTGAAGCTTTCTTT | CASSEPGINTEAFF | TRBV25-1 | - | - | TRBJ1-1
TGTGCCACCAGCAGAGATTCTACAGCCGGTGTTCGAGAGACCCAGTACTTC | CATSRDSTAGVRETQYF | TRBV15 | - | - | TRBJ2-5
TGTGCCAGCAGCTTAGTCAGTGAAGCTTTCTTT | CASSLVSEAFF | TRBV11-2 | - | - | TRBJ1-1
TGTGCCAGCAGCCAGACAGGGCCAGACCTCTATGGCTACACCTTC | CASSQTGPDLYGYTF | TRBV7-9 | - | TRBD1 | TRBJ1-2
TGTGCCATCAGTGAGTTTAAGACCTCGGACAGAGAAGCTTTCTTT | CAISEFKTSDREAFF | TRBV10-3 | once | - | TRBJ1-1
TGTGCCAGTAGCTTAGCGGGAGGGAAAACAGATACGCAGTATTTT | CASSLAGGKTDTQYF | TRBV19 | - | TRBD2 | TRBJ2-3
TGTGCCAGCAGCTCCCGACTAGCAGATACGCAGTATTTT | CASSSRLADTQYF | TRBV3-1/TRBV3-2 | - | - | TRBJ2-3
TGCGCCAGCAGCGGGGCACAGGGGGCGCAGTACTTC | CASSGAQGAQYF | TRBV10-1 | - | TRBD1 | TRBJ2-7
TGCAGTGCTAGTTTGGCAGGGGGCCCAGTGAGAGAGCAGTTCTTC | CSASLAGGPVREQFF | TRBV20-1 | - | TRBD1 | TRBJ2-1
TGTGCCAGCAGCCTCCAGGGGGCCTACGAGCAGTACTTC | CASSLQGAYEQYF | TRBV5-5 | few | TRBD1 | TRBJ2-7
TGTGCCAGCAGTCCGACAGGGAGAAACACCATATATTTT | CASSPTGRNTIYF | TRBV28 | once | TRBD1 | TRBJ1-3
TGCGCCAGCAGCACCGGACAGGCCCAAGAGACCCAGTACTTC | CASSTGQAQETQYF | TRBV5-1 | once | TRBD1 | TRBJ2-5
TGCGCCAGCAGCGTTAGCGGGAGTGGAGAGACCCAGTACTTC | CASSVSGSGETQYF | TRBV4-1 | - | TRBD2 | TRBJ2-5
TGTGCCAGCAGCGCTGGAGGTCACTACGAGCAGTACTTC | CASSAGGHYEQYF | TRBV5-6 | few | - | TRBJ2-7
TGCGCCAGCAGCCCGGGGACAGGAGATACGCAGTATTTT | CASSPGTGDTQYF | TRBV5-1 | once | TRBD1 | TRBJ2-3